This T cell receptor beta chain was found in a study of human T cells and chemical hapten exposure. Points on this clonotype: Its antigen is undetermined.

Notes on the study in general: The study found that PT1 expanded TCR counts correlated positively with patch test score.

Sample time point: patch test 1, 2 weeks after DPC sensitization. Sample treatment: therapeutic diphenylcyclopropenone sensitization with weekly scalp DPC. One entry per CDR3 protein results from TCRdb running MiXCR on the RACE reads. The data hold some 180,000 distinct CDR3 sequences, with approximately 20% observed a single time. The origin of this receptor is a woman in her fifties or sixties with alopecia areata. Some clones in this sample may be carry-over from other donors' samples. Source: whole blood, taken in connection with sensitization to the hapten diphenylcyclopropenone (DPC).

The CDR3 nucleotides read TGTGCCAGCAGCCGGATTGGGACAGGCGCAACCGACTATGGCTACACCTTC. Protein: CASSRIGTGATDYGYTF. The V gene is TRBV4-2, the J gene TRBJ1-2; 8 nucleotides line up with TRBD1. The V segment lost 4 bases and the J segment 3 bases; nucleotides outside the gene matches: 13. CDR3 length: 17 amino acids. Germline CDR1 and CDR2: LGHNA and YNFKEQ.